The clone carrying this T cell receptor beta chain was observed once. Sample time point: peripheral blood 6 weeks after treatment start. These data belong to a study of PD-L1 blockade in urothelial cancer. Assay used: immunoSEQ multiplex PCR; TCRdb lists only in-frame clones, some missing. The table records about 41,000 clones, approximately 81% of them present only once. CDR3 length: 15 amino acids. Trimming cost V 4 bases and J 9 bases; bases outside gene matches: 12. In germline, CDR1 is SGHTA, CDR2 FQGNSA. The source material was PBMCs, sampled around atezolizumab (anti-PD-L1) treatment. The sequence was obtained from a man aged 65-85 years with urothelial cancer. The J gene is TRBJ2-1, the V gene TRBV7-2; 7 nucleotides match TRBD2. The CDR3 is CASSWGGERDFEQFF. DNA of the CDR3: TGTGCCAGCAGCTGGGGGGGGGAGCGGGATTTTGAGCAGTTCTTC.